The present T cell receptor (beta chain) was sequenced within a study of blood T cells in healthy people across ages (dated by TCRdb to between 2014 and 2016). For the study in its entirety: In model experiments, template switching captured about one uniquely barcoded TCR beta cDNA molecule for every two T cells. To track age-related changes in TCR beta repertoire diversity, the study relied on deep sequencing normalized with unique cDNA molecular identifiers. Donors were grouped into four age groups: young (average 16 years), middle-aged (39), aged (around 62) and long-lived (around 80). Donors of different ages were randomly distributed across sequencing lanes to avoid experimental bias. The study analyzed two additional independent replicas of 1 million unique cDNA reads from the same blood draw for two donors, one aged 18 to 30 and one aged 80 or older.

CDR1 and CDR2 are read off the germline V gene as MGHRA and YSYEKL. The junction shows trimming of 1 base on V and 4 bases on J, plus 12 bases between the germline ends. The CDR3 measures 15 amino acids from cysteine to phenylalanine. Only the CDR3 DNA is retained, 45 bases long and in frame from the first base. This clonotype occurred a few times. Its antigen is unknown. No base-level quality is on record; no much larger clone is a single base apart. The protocol used for the library was 5' RACE. Sequencing was carried out with an Illumina HiSeq 2500. A second PCR of about 6 to 11 cycles was performed with a sample-barcoded 5' primer and a J-beta primer mix. A unique molecular identifier was introduced onto each TCR beta cDNA molecule by a template-switch 5' adaptor carrying 12 random nucleotides. Each sample yielded at least 3 million CDR3-containing paired-end reads. All of the RNA was converted into first-strand cDNA using the Mint cDNA synthesis kit, with a TRBC-specific oligonucleotide serving as the primer. Following uracil-DNA glycosylase treatment, a first 18-cycle PCR with universal primers M1SS and BC2_uni_R was performed on all cDNA. The authors processed their data as follows. Normalization of each sample was performed by random selection of 1 million high-quality reads, each carrying a distinct molecular identifier. Instead of being binned into consensus sequences, reads that shared molecular identifiers were thrown out. MiTCR, set to a Q25 quality threshold and the strictest error-elimination algorithm, was used for CDR3 identification, clonotype clustering and error correction. Lower-bound total TCR beta diversity was estimated with a nonparametric unseen species model using Euler transformation. Using fastp at Q25 and MiXCR, TCRdb reprocessed the public reads and kept productive beta chains. A single entry per CDR3 protein holds the most common genes and DNA from its merged rows. The V and J calls shown here were made by TCRdb, not taken from the authors' results. Across this sample there are about a million distinct CDR3 sequences, with just over 50% seen only once. The top ten clonotypes cover roughly a fifth of the sample.

Overall results and qualifications from the work: Estimates of total diversity from one million sequenced T cells were regarded as lower bounds and underestimates. There was a strong correlation between observed TCR beta diversity and the percentage of naive T cells measured by flow cytometry. Because donor CMV infection status was unknown, age-related changes in expanded clonotypes were potentially confounded. Since profiling was done on bulk unsorted PBMCs, naive and antigen-experienced compartments could not be conclusively compared. Compared with the aged group, the long-lived group had more naive CD4+ T cells, fewer expanded clones and increased TCR diversity, a pattern suggesting age selection. As age increased, observed TCR beta diversity per million T cells dropped in a roughly linear way, and a significant reduction was already evident by age roughly 36.

Donors were 39 systemically healthy Caucasian individuals from Russia aged roughly 6 to 95 years. Each donor gave around 9.9 milliliters of peripheral blood, collected into EDTA-treated Vacutainer tubes. PBMCs were isolated by Ficoll-Paque density-gradient centrifugation, with at least 6 million obtained per sample. Trizol reagent was used to extract total RNA from the PBMCs, yielding at least 6 micrograms per sample. The percentages of naive CD45RAhigh/CD27high T cells were determined by flow cytometry on a PBMC aliquot from every donor. This clonotype originated in a woman in her sixties or seventies in good health. Specimen: blood. Here the chain combines TRBV4-1 and TRBJ2-3; the D region possibly corresponds to TRBD2 (5 bases align). The sequenced DNA: TGCGCCAGCAGCCAAGGGAACGGGAACGCAGATACGCAGTATTTT. It translates to CASSQGNGNADTQYF.